Presented here are 20 T cell receptor beta chains from one specimen sequenced in a study of T cells in Graves' hyperthyroidism and ophthalmopathy. TCR beta CDR3 regions were amplified from RNA transcripts. The TCR CDR3 was amplified in a first-round RT-PCR using the HTBI primer set. TCRdb re-called the multiplex PCR reads with MiXCR, one entry per CDR3 protein. The sample consists of roughly 530,000 distinct CDR3 sequences, roughly a sixth of them appearing once. The sequenced material came from blood. The origin of the receptors is a woman between 18 and 29 years old with Graves' ophthalmopathy.

This clonotype occurred many times. This chain uses TRBV3-1 with TRBJ2-1; possibly TRBD1 for D (6 bases). Trimming stripped 2 bases from V and 5 bases from J, with 16 bases between. Germline CDR1 reads LGHDT; CDR2 reads YNNKEL (reference sequence). The CDR3 covers 16 residues. Written as DNA, the CDR3 is TGTGCCAGCAGCCAATACACAGGGACGGGTCACAATGAGCAGTTCTTC. This encodes CASSQYTGTGHNEQFF.

This clonotype was observed a handful of times. This chain links TRBV9 with TRBJ2-1; 7 nucleotides line up with TRBD1. The germline gives CDR1 SGDLS, CDR2 YYNGEE. This CDR3 comprises 15 residues. Trimming cost V 3 bases and J 2 bases; bases outside gene matches: 5. CDR3 in amino acids: CASSGTGTAYNEQFF. The CDR3 DNA sequence: TGTGCCAGCAGCGGTACAGGGACAGCCTACAATGAGCAGTTCTTC.

In this sample, this clonotype turned up many times. The chain joins TRBV13 to TRBJ1-2; 7 positions match TRBD1. V trimming: 5 bases; J trimming: 8 bases; junction bases outside the gene matches: 8. The CDR3 sequence is 13 residues long. CDR1 is PRHDT and CDR2 is FYEKMQ in the germline V gene (reference sequence). CDR3 DNA sequence: TGTGCCAGCAGCCAGACAGGGTCTTGGGGCTACACCTTC. Its translation is CASSQTGSWGYTF.

This clonotype was detected a few times. At one of its ends the junction is not consistent with the germline gene, which may arise from a read error. V and J are TRBV27 and TRBJ2-2; D might be TRBD1 (6 bases). This CDR3 contains 12 residues. Germline CDR1 reads MNHEY; CDR2 reads SMNVEV (reference sequence). The CDR3 protein is CASSFLGAGLFF. Here the CDR3 DNA reads TGTGCCAGCAGTTTTTTGGGGGCAGGGCTGTTCTTT.

The chain recombines TRBV6-5 with TRBJ2-1, with TRBD2 matching over 8 bases. The CDR3 runs to 16 residues. Germline CDR1 MNHEY, CDR2 SVGAGI. Losses at the gene ends were 0 bases for V and 6 bases for J; bases not matched to a gene: 7. CDR3 sequence (DNA): TGTGCCAGCAGTTACTCGACCAGCGGGAGTCTCAATGAGCAGTTCTTC. Protein sequence: CASSYSTSGSLNEQFF.

In its sample, this clonotype was seen many times. The chain combines TRBV7-9 with TRBJ1-2, with D possibly matching TRBD1 (5 bases). CDR3 size: 15 residues. V lost 4 bases and J lost 4, with 16 bases in between. The germline V gene encodes CDR1 SEHNR and CDR2 FQNEAQ (reference sequence). CDR3 in DNA: TGTGCCAGCAGCTCATCCCAAGGGGCCTCCTATGGCTACACCTTC. Protein sequence: CASSSSQGASYGYTF.

The chain joins TRBV27 to TRBJ2-1, with 12 bases that match TRBD2. The CDR3 sequence is 14 residues long. The germline V gene has CDR1 MNHEY and CDR2 SMNVEV (reference sequence). Unmatched junction bases numbered 6, after V lost 2 bases and J lost 13 bases. CDR3 coding DNA: TGTGCCAGCAGTTTAGGGAGACTAGCGGGAGAACAGTTCTTC. Its protein is CASSLGRLAGEQFF.

The chain recombines TRBV7-9 with TRBJ2-1, with 7 bases lining up with TRBD1. J was trimmed by 4 bases and V by 5 bases; bases with no gene match: 5. CDR1 and CDR2 (germline): SEHNR, FQNEAQ (reference sequence). The CDR3 contains 14 residues. As DNA, the CDR3 is TGTGCCAGCAGCCATGACAGGGAATACAATGAGCAGTTCTTC. Translating it yields CASSHDREYNEQFF.

This clonotype showed up just a few times. The gene calls are TRBV3-1 and TRBJ1-2, with 8 bases fitting TRBD1. V shed 5 bases and J 4 bases; nucleotides not matched to a gene: 12. Germline CDR1 and CDR2: LGHDT and YNNKEL (reference sequence). This CDR3 is built from 16 residues. CDR3 DNA: TGTGCCAGCAGCAAAAACTCACCAGGGGGCGGCTATGGCTACACCTTC. Its protein is CASSKNSPGGGYGYTF.

The J gene is TRBJ2-1, the V gene TRBV20-1; 8 nucleotides match TRBD1. The CDR3 sequence is 17 residues long. V trimming: 0 bases; J trimming: 5 bases; junction bases outside the gene matches: 12. The germline gives CDR1 DFQATT, CDR2 SNEGSKA (reference sequence). CDR3 nucleotide sequence: TGCAGTGCTAGAGATCTAAGTCAGACAGGGGTTAACAATGAGCAGTTCTTC. Translation gives CSARDLSQTGVNNEQFF.

The chain recombines TRBV6-1 with TRBJ2-5; 9 nucleotides line up with TRBD1. Germline loops: CDR1 MNHNS, CDR2 SASEGT. With 4 bases clipped from V and 5 bases from J, the junction kept 8 bases outside the gene matches. The CDR3 consists of 15 residues. The CDR3 DNA is TGTGCCAGCAGTGCGGGACAGGGATCTTGGGAGACCCAGTACTTC. It encodes CASSAGQGSWETQYF.

This sequence joins TRBV24-1 and TRBJ2-3; D gene uncertain. The CDR3 spans 13 residues. Germline values: CDR1 KGHDR, CDR2 SFDVKD. V was trimmed by 5 bases and J by 0 bases, leaving 5 bases between them. This CDR3 reads CATSGVSTDTQYF. Written as DNA, the CDR3 is TGTGCCACCAGTGGGGTAAGCACAGATACGCAGTATTTT.

The sample holds a few counts of this clonotype. The CDR3 loop reads CASSRKKEDGNQPQHF. The CDR3 bases are TGTGCCAGCAGCCGCAAGAAGGAAGATGGCAATCAGCCCCAGCATTTT. The chain joins TRBV28 to TRBJ1-5; D is ambiguous. Trimming shortened V by 6 bases and J by 2 bases, and 17 bases separated the two germline ends. The germline V gene has CDR1 MDHEN and CDR2 SYDVKM. The CDR3 is 16 amino acids.

This clonotype was observed many times. CDR3 in DNA: TGTGCCAGCAGTGTTCGTGTAGCAGTCCCCTACAATGAGCAGTTCTTC. This gives the protein CASSVRVAVPYNEQFF. J is TRBJ2-1 and V is TRBV2; D not resolved. Per the germline V gene, CDR1 is SNHLY and CDR2 is FYNNEI. Trimming left V 4 bases short and J 2 bases short, with 15 bases between. CDR3 length: 16 amino acids.

This clonotype has a count of ten or more. The rearrangement links TRBV6-8 to TRBJ2-7, with D possibly being TRBD1 (6 bases). The ends were cut back, 2 bases at V and 4 bases at J, with 15 bases in the middle. The CDR3 spans 15 residues. Germline CDR1 is MNHGY and CDR2 is SAAAGT. CDR3 nucleotides: TGTGCCAGCAGTTACGTGACAGGACCAAAATACGAGCAGTACTTC. Translation gives CASSYVTGPKYEQYF.

The table lists this clonotype with many counts. The chain couples TRBV11-2 to TRBJ1-2, with no clear D. CDR1 and CDR2 from the germline V gene are SGHAT and FQNNGV. The CDR3 contains 13 residues. V was pared by 5 bases and J by 5 bases, with 12 bases between. The CDR3 region is CASSASGTYGYTF. The CDR3 DNA follows: TGTGCCAGCAGCGCAAGTGGAACGTATGGCTACACCTTC.

This sequence joins TRBV2 and TRBJ1-1; D may be TRBD1 (6 bases). V lost 5 bases to trimming and J lost 4 bases, with 11 bases between them. Germline CDR1 reads SNHLY; CDR2 reads FYNNEI. The CDR3 runs 13 residues. For the CDR3, the DNA is TGTGCCAGCAGTAGGGAGGGGGGCACTGAAGCTTTCTTT. Its translation is CASSREGGTEAFF.

This clonotype occurred a few times. The rearrangement joins TRBV12-3 or TRBV12-4 to TRBJ2-1, with TRBD2 as a possible D gene (6 bases). This CDR3 is 14 amino acids long. The V end was cut by 6 bases, the J end by 9 bases, with 18 bases between. CDR3 DNA: TGTGCCAGCAGCTCCCATGGAGGGGCGATTGAGCAGTTCTTC. Protein sequence: CASSSHGGAIEQFF.

This clonotype was picked up many times. The rearrangement joins TRBV7-6 to TRBJ2-7; D uncertain. Trimming shortened V by 3 bases and J by 2 bases, and 8 bases separated the two germline ends. This CDR3 contains 13 residues. Per germline, CDR1 SGHVS and CDR2 FNYEAQ. The CDR3, as DNA: TGTGCCAGCAGCTTGTACCAAACCTACGAGCAGTACTTC. Its protein is CASSLYQTYEQYF.

The sample holds many counts of this clonotype. The rearrangement uses TRBV12-3 or TRBV12-4 and TRBJ2-7; TRBD2 might be the D (6 bases). V was clipped by 3 bases and J by 3 bases, with 9 bases between them. CDR3 length: 13 amino acids. The CDR3 spells CASSLAEGYEQYF. The CDR3 nucleotides read TGTGCCAGCAGTTTGGCGGAGGGCTACGAGCAGTACTTC.